The clone carrying this TCR beta chain is medium-sized in the sample. The antigen remains undetermined. These data come from a study of spatial heterogeneity in lung cancer. Notes on the study in general: For expanded intratumoral alpha and beta TCRs, counts tracked tumor mutation counts.

V was pared by 5 bases and J by 7 bases, with 21 bases between. CDR1 is SGHTA, CDR2 FQGNSA, per germline. CDR3 size: 16 residues. This sample's time point: sample taken at primary tumor resection. Extraction of whole RNA from tumor, nontumor lung or frozen PBMC preceded unsorted sequencing. TCRdb reprocessed the 5' RACE reads with MiXCR, giving one entry per CDR3 protein. The repertoire holds roughly 9,000 distinct CDR3 sequences, under 8% seen once, with roughly 32% in the top ten. The receptor was isolated from a male donor with early-stage non-small cell lung cancer. The rearrangement joins TRBV7-2 to TRBJ2-1; perhaps TRBD1 as D (5 bases). The material was lung tumor tissue, obtained at surgery. The CDR3 here is CASSPSWSRAGNEQFF. In nucleotides, the CDR3 is TGTGCCAGCAGCCCGAGTTGGTCCAGGGCAGGGAATGAGCAGTTCTTC.